The T cell receptor (beta chain) described here comes from a study of T cell responses to AZD1222 COVID-19 vaccine. Study-wide findings and caveats: In the spike-specific TCR repertoire, nearly half reportedly target unmutated variant regions. The span of vaccine-associated CD4 TCRs extended across spike, with dominance at 160-218 and 743-854. Clonal diversity was possibly underestimated; the donors were predominantly white British and more often female.

Regarding this clone: Its antigen remains unidentified.

TCRdb's copy holds only in-frame clones and misses some; the assay was immunoSEQ multiplex PCR. The sample shows some 160,000 clones, 87% of them seen only once. The CDR3 is 13 residues long. V was clipped by 4 bases and J by 8 bases, with 12 bases between them. Germline V gene data show CDR1 as SGHTA and CDR2 as FQGNSA. The sequence derives from an adult who received the AZD1222 COVID-19 vaccine. The material was peripheral blood, obtained 28 days after the second AZD1222 dose. V usage is TRBV7-2 and J usage is TRBJ1-3, with a possible D match to TRBD1 (6 bases). Written as DNA, the CDR3 is TGTGCCAGCAGCTCCAAGGGGGGGTACACCATATATTTT. Translated: CASSSKGGYTIYF.